What follows are 24 T cell receptor beta chains derived from one specimen sequenced in a study of T-cell reconstitution after alpha-beta-depleted transplantation in children. Unique molecular identifiers were incorporated during preparation of the TCRbeta library. TCRdb re-analysed the PCR reads in MiXCR, keeping a single row per CDR3 protein. The data hold some 590,000 distinct CDR3 sequences, with under 12% observed a single time. The source material was PBMCs from the stem cell graft donor, sampled from the stem cell graft. The receptors here all came from a human donor who donated a stem cell graft to a child with acute myeloid leukemia.

This clonotype appeared a few times. This chain connects TRBV27 to TRBJ2-7; 12 bases line up with TRBD2. This CDR3 is 17 amino acids long. From germline, CDR1 is MNHEY and CDR2 SMNVEV (reference sequence). V lost 5 bases and J lost 3; bases outside the gene matches: 11. DNA of the CDR3: TGTGCCAGCAGTCCGACTGGACTAGCGGGACGCCTCTACGAGCAGTACTTC. The encoded protein is CASSPTGLAGRLYEQYF.

Ten or more counts support this clonotype. The chain is built from TRBV6-1 and TRBJ2-2; D might be TRBD2 (6 bases). In germline, CDR1 is MNHNS, CDR2 SASEGT. This CDR3 contains 14 residues. V was cut by 8 bases and J by 4 bases, with 14 bases left in between. This chain's CDR3 is CASFPMGGTGELFF. The CDR3 region has the DNA TGTGCCAGCTTCCCGATGGGGGGCACCGGGGAGCTGTTTTTT.

This clonotype was seen repeatedly, ten times or more. This chain connects TRBV6-4 to TRBJ2-3; 10 nucleotides line up with TRBD2. Germline loops: CDR1 MRHNA, CDR2 SNTAGT. The ends lost 6 bases at V and 4 bases at J; junction bases unmatched: 10. CDR3 length: 16 amino acids. CDR3 DNA: TGTGCCAGCAGCCAAGGGCTAGCGGGAGCATCAGATACGCAGTATTTT. Protein sequence: CASSQGLAGASDTQYF.

There are many counts of this clonotype. V gene TRBV14 combines with J gene TRBJ2-7; the D gene is possibly TRBD2 (5 bases). V lost 8 bases and J 0 bases, leaving 14 bases between the germline ends. Germline V gives CDR1 SGHDN, CDR2 FVKESK. CDR3 length: 14 amino acids. CDR3 nucleotides: TGTGCCAGCGAGAGGGCCCCAAGCTCCTACGAGCAGTACTTC. It is translated as CASERAPSSYEQYF.

This clonotype was counted a few times. The J gene is TRBJ2-5, the V gene TRBV9; 9 nucleotides align to TRBD2. The CDR3 sequence is 17 residues long. Germline CDR1 and CDR2: SGDLS and YYNGEE. Trimming removed 0 bases from V and 5 bases from J; junction bases left unmatched: 11. The CDR3 nucleotides read TGTGCCAGCAGCGTAGGCGTTAGCGGGAGAAGCCAGGAGACCCAGTACTTC. It codes for CASSVGVSGRSQETQYF.

V usage is TRBV4-3 and J usage is TRBJ2-7, with a weak D call TRBD2 (7 bases). The CDR3 runs to 16 residues. Trimming cost V 0 bases and J 4 bases, with 16 bases left between them. Germline values: CDR1 LGHNA, CDR2 YSLEER. This chain's CDR3 is CASSQELGGGEYEQYF. The CDR3 DNA sequence: TGCGCCAGCAGCCAAGAGTTAGGGGGGGGGGAATACGAGCAGTACTTC.

This clonotype was detected only a few times. The rearrangement uses TRBV28 and TRBJ2-5; TRBD1 might be the D (6 bases). This CDR3 has 15 amino acids. Germline loops: CDR1 MDHEN, CDR2 SYDVKM. Trimming left V 6 bases short and J 6 bases short, with 20 bases between. The CDR3 nucleotides read TGTGCCAGCAGGGACAGTCTTGGGGAGTGGAAGACCCAGTACTTC. The encoded protein is CASRDSLGEWKTQYF.

This clonotype has more than one count but fewer than ten. The chain uses TRBV6-2 or TRBV6-3 and TRBJ2-1; TRBD2 matches 10 bases. Germline CDR1 and CDR2: MNHEY and SVGEGT. This CDR3 spans 15 amino acids. Losses at the gene ends were 6 bases for V and 8 bases for J; bases not matched to a gene: 10. This CDR3 is CASSSLAGVVDEQFF. The DNA for the CDR3 is TGTGCCAGCAGCTCGCTAGCGGGAGTTGTCGATGAGCAGTTCTTC.

The genes are TRBV2 and TRBJ2-3; a possible D gene is TRBD2 (6 bases). Germline CDR1 reads SNHLY; CDR2 reads FYNNEI. Trimming cost V 8 bases and J 5 bases, with 14 bases left between them. CDR3 length equals 13 residues. CDR3 region: CASVGGVIDTQYF. CDR3 in DNA: TGTGCCAGCGTAGGAGGGGTGATAGATACGCAGTATTTT.

As for this clonotype: A much larger clone differs by one base, so this may be a read error. This chain uses TRBV5-3 with TRBJ2-1; the D is unclear. TRBV5-3 is classed as an ORF, of uncertain function. The ends were cut back, 3 bases at V and 1 base at J, with 8 bases in the middle. The CDR3 has 14 amino acids. The DNA for the CDR3 is TGTGCCAGAAGCTGGGTTGAGTCCTACAATGAGCAGTTCTTC. As protein: CARSWVESYNEQFF.

This clonotype was observed at least ten times. The rearrangement joins TRBV7-8 to TRBJ1-1; D gene unclear. CDR1 is SGHVS, CDR2 FQNEAQ, per germline. V shed 1 base and J shed 4 bases, with 7 bases lying between them. The CDR3 has 13 amino acids. DNA for the CDR3: TGTGCCAGCAGCTTAGGGCAGTCCACTGAAGCTTTCTTT. Translation: CASSLGQSTEAFF.

This clonotype was counted ten times or more. V usage is TRBV20-1 and J usage is TRBJ2-5; 12 bases agree with TRBD2. V shed 5 bases and J 4 bases; nucleotides not matched to a gene: 5. The CDR3 length is 14 residues. The germline CDR1 and CDR2 sequences are DFQATT and SNEGSKA (reference sequence). The CDR3, as DNA: TGCAGTGCTGATAGGACTAGCGGGGTAGAGACCCAGTACTTC. Translated: CSADRTSGVETQYF.

There are a few counts of this clonotype. The rearrangement uses TRBV12-3 or TRBV12-4 and TRBJ1-2; D perhaps matches TRBD1 (5 bases). V was pared by 6 bases and J by 8 bases, with 28 bases between. This CDR3 has 17 residues. The CDR3 DNA reads as TGTGCCAGCAGCACTACTCCCCTGGGGAATAGGGGCGAGGGCTACACCTTC. This sequence encodes CASSTTPLGNRGEGYTF.

Worth noting for this clonotype: One junction end disagrees with the germline gene, perhaps due to a read error. The chain combines TRBV5-6 with TRBJ2-1; 7 bases agree with TRBD1. Germline loops: CDR1 SGHDT, CDR2 YYEEEE. The CDR3 has 16 amino acids. The CDR3 is CASSLARFSTGNVQFF. The CDR3 DNA sequence: TGTGCCAGCAGCTTGGCCCGGTTCTCGACAGGGAATGTGCAGTTCTTC.

This clonotype was detected a few times. This rearrangement joins TRBV28 to TRBJ2-1, with 11 bases matching TRBD2. Germline CDR1 and CDR2: MDHEN and SYDVKM. This CDR3 is built from 15 residues. The J segment lost 10 bases and the V segment lost 2 bases, leaving 7 bases of the junction unmatched. The CDR3 loop reads CASSLRASGRTEQFF. CDR3 nucleotide sequence: TGTGCCAGCAGTTTACGGGCTAGCGGGAGGACCGAGCAGTTCTTC.

This clonotype was observed at least ten times. V and J are TRBV13 and TRBJ2-3; 7 nucleotides align to TRBD1. Germline CDR1 reads PRHDT; CDR2 reads FYEKMQ (reference sequence). The CDR3 has 17 amino acids. The V segment lost 2 bases and the J segment 0 bases; nucleotides outside the gene matches: 8. The CDR3 loop is CASSLSGQITSTDTQYF. For the CDR3, the DNA is TGTGCCAGCAGCTTATCGGGACAGATTACTAGCACAGATACGCAGTATTTT.

Many counts were recorded for this clonotype. The J gene is TRBJ2-7, the V gene TRBV11-1; weak D call: TRBD1 (6 bases). V gave up 5 bases and J gave up 0 bases, with 11 bases separating them. This CDR3 comprises 14 residues. Looked up from germline, CDR1 is SGHAT and CDR2 is FQDESV (reference sequence). The CDR3 reads CASSQDSLSYEQYF. CDR3 DNA sequence: TGTGCCAGCAGCCAGGACAGCCTCTCCTACGAGCAGTACTTC. The full variable domain, in which reference TRBV11-1 and TRBJ2-7 provide the parts outside the CDR3, is EAEVAQSPRYKITEKSQAVAFWCDPISGHATLYWYRQILGQGPELLVQFQDESVVDDSQLPKDRFSAERLKGVDSTLKIQPAELGDSAMYLCASSQDSLSYEQYFGPGTRLTVT.

Only a few counts were recorded for this clonotype. The CDR3 sequence: CASSLAGLQNEQFF. For the CDR3, the DNA is TGCGCCAGCAGCTTGGCCGGGCTGCAGAATGAGCAGTTCTTC. J is TRBJ2-1 and V is TRBV5-1, with D uncertain. The germline V gene encodes CDR1 SGHRS and CDR2 YFSETQ. With 0 bases removed from V and 7 bases from J, the gap between germline ends came to 11 bases. The CDR3 has 14 amino acids. The whole variable domain, remainder taken from reference TRBV5-1 and TRBJ2-1, is KAGVTQTPRYLIKTRGQQVTLSCSPISGHRSVSWYQQTPGQGLQFLFEYFSETQRNKGNFPGRFSGRQFSNSRSEMNVSTLELGDSALYLCASSLAGLQNEQFFGPGTRLTVL.

This clonotype was detected ten times or more. V and J are TRBV12-3 or TRBV12-4 and TRBJ1-1; 9 nucleotides match TRBD1. J was trimmed by 4 bases and V by 4 bases; bases with no gene match: 4. The CDR3 consists of 14 residues. CDR3 amino acids: CASSSGQGSTEAFF. CDR3 DNA sequence: TGTGCCAGCAGTTCGGGACAGGGAAGCACTGAAGCTTTCTTT.

V usage is TRBV5-1 and J usage is TRBJ2-7; 10 bases map to TRBD2. Germline V gives CDR1 SGHRS, CDR2 YFSETQ. V dropped 4 bases and J dropped 5; count of bases not matched to a gene: 6. The CDR3 spans 14 residues. The CDR3 coding sequence is TGCGCCAGCAGCCCGTCTAGCGGGAGTAACGAGCAGTACTTC. The encoded protein is CASSPSSGSNEQYF.

This clonotype showed up many times. The J gene is TRBJ2-3, the V gene TRBV10-3, with 10 bases lining up with TRBD2. V lost 5 bases, J lost 0 bases, and 8 bases stayed unmatched. This CDR3 contains 17 residues. Germline-derived CDR1 and CDR2 are ENHRY and SYGVKD. The CDR3 region is CAISKGPAGGSTDTQYF. The CDR3 DNA sequence: TGTGCCATCAGTAAAGGTCCAGCGGGAGGGAGCACAGATACGCAGTATTTT.

This clonotype was recorded many times. This chain connects TRBV27 to TRBJ2-1, with D hard to call. Trimming removed 6 bases from V and 4 bases from J, with 13 bases in between. CDR3 length equals 14 residues. The germline V gene has CDR1 MNHEY and CDR2 SMNVEV (reference sequence). The CDR3 here is CASSSLPPYNEQFF. In DNA form, the CDR3 reads TGTGCCAGCAGCTCCCTCCCGCCTTACAATGAGCAGTTCTTC.

At least ten counts were recorded for this clonotype. The genes are TRBV10-3 and TRBJ2-5; possibly TRBD2 for D (6 bases). The V and J ends lost 4 bases and 5 bases respectively, with 8 bases between them. The germline V gene encodes CDR1 ENHRY and CDR2 SYGVKD. The CDR3 has 12 residues. The DNA for the CDR3 is TGTGCCATCAGTGGGGAGGCCGAGACCCAGTACTTC. Its translation is CAISGEAETQYF.

In this sample, this clonotype turned up a few times. The CDR3 sequence: CSARDPTSWSTDTQYF. The CDR3 DNA reads as TGCAGTGCTAGAGATCCAACTAGCTGGAGCACAGATACGCAGTATTTT. J is TRBJ2-3 and V is TRBV20-1, with D possibly matching TRBD2 (6 bases). Looked up from germline, CDR1 is DFQATT and CDR2 is SNEGSKA (reference sequence). There are 16 residues in the CDR3. Trimming cost V 0 bases and J 0 bases, with 13 bases left between them.